A single sample gave rise to the 18 T cell receptor beta chains below, sequenced in a study of control samples from healthy donors and cancer patients. Here immunoSEQ multiplex PCR was the method, and the copy in TCRdb shows in-frame clones only, minus some. Of more than 95,000 clones detected, over 90% appear once; the ten largest clones hold roughly 2.6%. The sequencing sample was made of blood. The receptors come from a man aged 25 to 40 in good health.

The chain is built from TRBV19 and TRBJ2-7, with D perhaps matching TRBD1 (5 bases). Trimming left V 5 bases short and J 0 bases short, with 14 bases between. Germline V gene data show CDR1 as LNHDA and CDR2 as SQIVND (reference sequence). The CDR3 spans 15 residues. DNA for the CDR3: TGTGCCAGTAGTCCAGGGAAGTCCAGCTCCTACGAGCAGTACTTC. Translation gives CASSPGKSSSYEQYF.

The V gene is TRBV6-6, the J gene TRBJ2-3; TRBD2 matches at 7 bases. The CDR3 has 15 amino acids. J gave up 0 bases and V 7 bases, and 7 bases lay outside the gene matches. Germline CDR1 reads MNHNY; CDR2 reads SVGAGI (reference sequence). CDR3 protein: CASTLAAPSTDTQYF. CDR3 nucleotides: TGTGCCAGCACCCTAGCGGCTCCAAGCACAGATACGCAGTATTTT.

V is TRBV12-5 and J is TRBJ2-3; 7 bases fit TRBD2. The V segment lost 7 bases and the J segment 3 bases; nucleotides outside the gene matches: 10. The CDR3 has 15 residues. Germline loops: CDR1 LGHNT, CDR2 FRNRAP. The CDR3 DNA sequence: TGTGCTAGTGCCAAAAAAAGCGGGGTTACAGATACGCAGTATTTT. Translated, it gives CASAKKSGVTDTQYF.

This CDR3 reads CASSLFGTGRDEQFF. CDR3 DNA: TGTGCCAGCAGCTTGTTCGGGACAGGAAGGGATGAGCAGTTCTTC. The chain carries TRBV5-6 and TRBJ2-1, with 8 nucleotides matching TRBD1. Germline loops: CDR1 SGHDT, CDR2 YYEEEE. V shed 1 base, J shed 8 bases, and the junction held 8 bases outside the gene matches. This CDR3 is built from 15 residues.

The V and J genes are TRBV27 and TRBJ2-1; no clear D. Germline V gives CDR1 MNHEY, CDR2 SMNVEV (reference sequence). The CDR3 has 11 amino acids. V was clipped by 2 bases and J by 8 bases, with 4 bases between them. The CDR3: CASSLVDEQFF. The CDR3 nucleotides are TGTGCCAGCAGTTTAGTCGATGAGCAGTTCTTC.

J is TRBJ1-1 and V is TRBV5-5, with D perhaps TRBD1 (5 bases). The V end lost 0 bases, the J end lost 11 bases, and 8 bases lay between the germline ends. Per germline, CDR1 SGHKS and CDR2 YYEKEE (reference sequence). The CDR3 runs 11 residues. CDR3 DNA sequence: TGTGCCAGCAGCTTGGGGGACCTGGCTTTCTTT. This codes for CASSLGDLAFF.

This clone showed up just once. The V and J genes are TRBV7-2 and TRBJ1-1, with unresolved D. The length of the CDR3 is 13 residues. The germline gives CDR1 SGHTA, CDR2 FQGNSA. V gave up 4 bases and J gave up 8 bases, with 14 bases separating them. The CDR3 nucleotides read TGTGCCAGCAGCTCATACCTACGGGTCGAAGCTTTCTTT. This translates into CASSSYLRVEAFF.

This sequence joins TRBV19 and TRBJ1-5, with D tentatively TRBD1 (6 bases). Trimming pared 8 bases from V and 0 bases from J, leaving 14 bases between. The CDR3 has 15 residues. Germline CDR1 and CDR2: LNHDA and SQIVND (reference sequence). The CDR3, as DNA: TGTGCCAGTCAGACAGGAGTTTATAGCAATCAGCCCCAGCATTTT. This codes for CASQTGVYSNQPQHF.

The rearrangement joins TRBV28 to TRBJ2-7, with D possibly TRBD2 on 5 matching bases. V lost 4 bases, J lost 2 bases, and 15 bases lay in between. The CDR3 has 15 residues. Germline-derived CDR1 and CDR2 are MDHEN and SYDVKM. CDR3 coding DNA: TGTGCCAGCAGTTCCTTTACTTCGGGGACCTACGAGCAGTACTTC. Amino acids: CASSSFTSGTYEQYF.

The rearrangement uses TRBV19 and TRBJ2-1; 7 bases are shared with TRBD2. The V gene end was trimmed by 5 bases and the J gene end by 4 bases; junction bases not matched to a gene: 5. CDR3 length: 14 amino acids. Germline CDR1 reads LNHDA; CDR2 reads SQIVND (reference sequence). CDR3 nucleotide sequence: TGTGCCAGTAGTCCAAGAGCGGGGTACAATGAGCAGTTCTTC. It codes for CASSPRAGYNEQFF.

The rearrangement uses TRBV27 and TRBJ2-7; TRBD1 agrees at 9 bases. Germline V lookup: CDR1 MNHEY, CDR2 SMNVEV (reference sequence). Unmatched junction bases numbered 14, after V lost 5 bases and J lost 3 bases. The CDR3 has 17 residues. Here the CDR3 reads CASSPLHPGQGYYEQYF. The CDR3 coding sequence is TGTGCCAGCAGTCCATTACATCCGGGACAGGGTTACTACGAGCAGTACTTC.

This rearrangement joins TRBV10-1 to TRBJ1-2, with D perhaps TRBD1 (5 bases). V dropped 11 bases and J dropped 1 base, with 17 bases sitting between them. CDR1 is WNHNN and CDR2 is SYGVQD in the germline V gene (reference sequence). The CDR3 covers 14 residues. The CDR3 DNA reads TGCGCCGGGGCCGAGGACATAGTTAACTATGGCTACACCTTC. It codes for CAGAEDIVNYGYTF.

V usage is TRBV9 and J usage is TRBJ1-3, with unresolved D. This CDR3 has 15 residues. The ends were cut back, 6 bases at V and 0 bases at J, with 13 bases in the middle. Germline-derived CDR1 and CDR2 are SGDLS and YYNGEE. Here the CDR3 reads CASKETLHSGNTIYF. The CDR3 DNA follows: TGTGCCAGCAAGGAAACTTTGCACTCTGGAAACACCATATATTTT.

This clone was observed once. This chain connects TRBV9 to TRBJ2-7, with D perhaps TRBD1 or TRBD2 (6 bases each). Germline V gives CDR1 SGDLS, CDR2 YYNGEE. The CDR3 covers 18 residues. With 3 bases removed from V and 3 bases from J, the gap between germline ends came to 25 bases. The CDR3 spells CASSASGGKGGKGYEQYF. As DNA, the CDR3 is TGTGCCAGCAGCGCCTCTGGGGGTAAGGGGGGTAAGGGCTACGAGCAGTACTTC.

This clone was seen just once. The gene calls are TRBV27 and TRBJ2-7; 8 bases fit TRBD2. This CDR3 is 13 amino acids long. The junction had 0 bases not matched to a gene; V was cut back by 3 bases and J by 2 bases. Germline loops: CDR1 MNHEY, CDR2 SMNVEV (reference sequence). The CDR3 protein is CASSLRGAYEQYF. DNA of the CDR3: TGTGCCAGCAGTTTGCGGGGGGCCTACGAGCAGTACTTC.

The gene calls are TRBV27 and TRBJ2-3, with unresolved D. The CDR3 loop spans 13 amino acids. CDR1 MNHEY and CDR2 SMNVEV come from the germline V gene (reference sequence). Trimming pared 7 bases from V and 6 bases from J, leaving 14 bases between. For the CDR3, the DNA is TGTGCCAGCACCCCCCCCCAAGGTGATACGCAGTATTTT. Its protein product is CASTPPQGDTQYF.

The chain couples TRBV2 to TRBJ2-3; D is uncertain. Germline CDR1 is SNHLY and CDR2 is FYNNEI. V was clipped by 6 bases and J by 3 bases, with 13 bases between them. The CDR3 is 14 amino acids. CDR3 nucleotide sequence: TGTGCCAGCAGGGCGCTGGGTGGGACAGATACGCAGTATTTT. Protein: CASRALGGTDTQYF.

The chain's CDR3 is CASSHPGTGFFKNIQYF. In DNA, the CDR3 is TGTGCCAGCAGCCATCCCGGGACAGGCTTTTTCAAAAACATTCAGTACTTC. This chain links TRBV7-2 with TRBJ2-4; 8 bases map to TRBD1. Germline lookup yields CDR1 SGHTA and CDR2 FQGNSA. The CDR3 length is 17 residues. V lost 5 bases, J lost 3 bases, and 12 bases stayed unmatched.